The clone carrying this TCR beta chain was observed a handful of times. These data are taken from a study of cytomegalovirus exposure and HLA in healthy donors. Each of the donors was a healthy bone marrow donor. Both 60 Vbeta primers and 13 Jbeta primers went into the PCR. Data came from immunoSEQ multiplex PCR; TCRdb stores just in-frame clones and leaves some out. The sample carries a few hundred thousand clones, approximately 80% recorded once. This CDR3 spans 12 amino acids. Germline V gives CDR1 SQVTM, CDR2 ANQGSEA. The V gene lost 1 base and the J gene lost 4 bases, with 8 bases spanning the gap.

This clonotype was sampled from an older woman in good health and CMV-seropositive. Sequencing was done on a sample of PBMCs. The genes are TRBV29-1 and TRBJ2-7; perhaps TRBD2 as D (6 bases). CDR3 loop: CSVEVEGYEQYF. The DNA for the CDR3 is TGCAGCGTTGAAGTGGAGGGTTACGAGCAGTACTTC.